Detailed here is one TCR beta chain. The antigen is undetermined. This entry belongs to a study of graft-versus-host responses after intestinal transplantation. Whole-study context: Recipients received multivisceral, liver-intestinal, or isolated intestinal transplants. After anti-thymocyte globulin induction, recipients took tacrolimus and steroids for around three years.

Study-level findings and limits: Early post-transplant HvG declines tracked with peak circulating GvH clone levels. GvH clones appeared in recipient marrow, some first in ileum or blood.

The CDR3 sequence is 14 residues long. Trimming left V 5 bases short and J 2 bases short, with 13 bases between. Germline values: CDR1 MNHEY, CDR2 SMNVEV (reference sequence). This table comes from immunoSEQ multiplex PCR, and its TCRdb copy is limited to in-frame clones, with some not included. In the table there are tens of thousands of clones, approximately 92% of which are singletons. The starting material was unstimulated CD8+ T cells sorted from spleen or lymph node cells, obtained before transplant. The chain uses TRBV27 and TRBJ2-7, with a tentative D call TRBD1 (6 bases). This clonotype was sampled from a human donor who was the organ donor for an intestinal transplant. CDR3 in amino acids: CASSKGDPPYEQYF. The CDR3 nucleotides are TGTGCCAGCAGTAAGGGGGACCCCCCCTACGAGCAGTACTTC.